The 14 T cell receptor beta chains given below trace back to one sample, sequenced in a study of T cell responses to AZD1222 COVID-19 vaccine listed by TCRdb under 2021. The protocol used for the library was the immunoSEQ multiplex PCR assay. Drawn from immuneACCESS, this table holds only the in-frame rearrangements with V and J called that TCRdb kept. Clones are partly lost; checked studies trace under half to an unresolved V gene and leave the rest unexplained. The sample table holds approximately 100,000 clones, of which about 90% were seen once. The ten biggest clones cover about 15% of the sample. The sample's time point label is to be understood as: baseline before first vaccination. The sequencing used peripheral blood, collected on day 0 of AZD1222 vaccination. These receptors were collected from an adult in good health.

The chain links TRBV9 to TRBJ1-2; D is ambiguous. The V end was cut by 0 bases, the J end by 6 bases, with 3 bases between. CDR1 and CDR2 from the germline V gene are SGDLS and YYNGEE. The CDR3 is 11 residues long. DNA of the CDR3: TGTGCCAGCAGCGTAGACCATGGCTACACCTTC. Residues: CASSVDHGYTF.

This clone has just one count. The CDR3 protein is CASSPPGQDYEQYF. The CDR3 nucleotides read TGTGCCAGCAGCCCCCCCGGACAGGACTACGAGCAGTACTTC. The V gene is TRBV4-2, the J gene TRBJ2-7; 7 bases are a match to TRBD1. Germline V gene sequence: CDR1 LGHNA, CDR2 YNFKEQ. The V segment lost 4 bases and the J segment 3 bases; nucleotides outside the gene matches: 6. The CDR3 contains 14 residues.

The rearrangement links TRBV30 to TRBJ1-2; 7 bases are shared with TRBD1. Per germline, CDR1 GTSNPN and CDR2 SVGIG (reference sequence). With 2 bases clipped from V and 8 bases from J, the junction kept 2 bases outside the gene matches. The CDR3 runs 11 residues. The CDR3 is CAWSTTGGYTF. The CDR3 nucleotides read TGTGCCTGGAGTACGACAGGGGGCTACACCTTC.

Written as DNA, the CDR3 is TGTGCCAGCACCCCGCACAGGGCTAGCTCCTACGAGCAGTACTTC. It specifies CASTPHRASSYEQYF. This chain links TRBV28 with TRBJ2-7; maybe TRBD1 (6 bases). Germline values: CDR1 MDHEN, CDR2 SYDVKM. This CDR3 is 15 amino acids long. Trimming took 7 bases from V and 0 from J, leaving 16 bases between them. The whole variable domain, filled in from reference TRBV28 and TRBJ2-7, reads DVKVTQSSRYLVKRTGEKVFLECVQDMDHENMFWYRQDPGLGLRLIYFSYDVKMKEKGDIPEGYSVSREKKERFSLILESASTNQTSMYLCASTPHRASSYEQYFGPGTRLTVT.

The CDR3 here is CASSEGLAGYEQYF. As DNA, the CDR3 is TGTGCCAGCAGCGAAGGACTAGCGGGGTACGAGCAGTACTTC. V is TRBV9 and J is TRBJ2-7, with 12 bases identical to TRBD2. V shed 3 bases and J 4 bases; nucleotides not matched to a gene: 2. CDR3 size: 14 residues. Germline values: CDR1 SGDLS, CDR2 YYNGEE.

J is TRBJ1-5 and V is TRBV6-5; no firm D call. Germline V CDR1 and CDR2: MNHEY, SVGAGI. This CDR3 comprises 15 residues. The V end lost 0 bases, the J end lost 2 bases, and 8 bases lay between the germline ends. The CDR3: CASSYSTGGNQPQHF. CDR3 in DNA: TGTGCCAGCAGTTACTCGACGGGCGGCAATCAGCCCCAGCATTTT.

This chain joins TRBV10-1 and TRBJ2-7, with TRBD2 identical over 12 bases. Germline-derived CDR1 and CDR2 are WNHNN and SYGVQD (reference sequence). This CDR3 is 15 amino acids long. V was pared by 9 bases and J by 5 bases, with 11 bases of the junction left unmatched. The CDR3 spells CASPLAGGSRDEQYF. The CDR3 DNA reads TGCGCCAGTCCACTAGCGGGGGGTTCCCGGGACGAGCAGTACTTC.

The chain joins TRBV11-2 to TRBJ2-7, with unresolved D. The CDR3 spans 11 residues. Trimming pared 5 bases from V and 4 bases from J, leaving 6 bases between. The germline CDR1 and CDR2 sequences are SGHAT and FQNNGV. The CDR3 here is CASSPFYEQYF. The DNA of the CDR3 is TGTGCCAGCAGCCCCTTTTACGAGCAGTACTTC.

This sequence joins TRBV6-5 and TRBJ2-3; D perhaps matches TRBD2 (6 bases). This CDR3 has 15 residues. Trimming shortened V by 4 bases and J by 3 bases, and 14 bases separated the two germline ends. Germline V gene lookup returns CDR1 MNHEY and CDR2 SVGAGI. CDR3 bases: TGTGCCAGCAGTTCCTTTAGCGGAAGGACAGATACGCAGTATTTT. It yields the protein CASSSFSGRTDTQYF.

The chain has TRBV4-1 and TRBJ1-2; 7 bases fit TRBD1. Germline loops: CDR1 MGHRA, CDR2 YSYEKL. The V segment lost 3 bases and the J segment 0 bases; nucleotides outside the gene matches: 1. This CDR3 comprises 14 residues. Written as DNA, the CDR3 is TGCGCCAGCAGCCACGGGACAGCTAACTATGGCTACACCTTC. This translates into CASSHGTANYGYTF.

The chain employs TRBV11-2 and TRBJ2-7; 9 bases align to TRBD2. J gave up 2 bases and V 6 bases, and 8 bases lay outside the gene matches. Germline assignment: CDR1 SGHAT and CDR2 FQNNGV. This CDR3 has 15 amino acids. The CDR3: CASRKAAGGAYEQYF. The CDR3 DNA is TGTGCCAGCAGAAAGGCGGCGGGAGGGGCCTACGAGCAGTACTTC.

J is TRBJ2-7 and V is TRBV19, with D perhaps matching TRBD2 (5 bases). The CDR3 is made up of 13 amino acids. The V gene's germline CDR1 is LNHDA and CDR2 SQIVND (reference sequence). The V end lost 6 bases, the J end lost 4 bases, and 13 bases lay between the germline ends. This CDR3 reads CASSEAPGYEQYF. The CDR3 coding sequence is TGTGCCAGTAGCGAGGCCCCGGGGTACGAGCAGTACTTC.

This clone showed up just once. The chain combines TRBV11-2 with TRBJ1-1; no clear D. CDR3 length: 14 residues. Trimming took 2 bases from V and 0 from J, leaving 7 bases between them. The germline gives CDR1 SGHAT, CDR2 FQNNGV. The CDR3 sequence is CASSLNPMNTEAFF. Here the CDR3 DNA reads TGTGCCAGCAGCTTAAACCCGATGAACACTGAAGCTTTCTTT. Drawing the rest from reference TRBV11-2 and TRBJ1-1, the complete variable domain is EAGVAQSPRYKIIEKRQSVAFWCNPISGHATLYWYQQILGQGPKLLIQFQNNGVVDDSQLPKDRFSAERLKGVDSTLKIQPAKLEDSAVYLCASSLNPMNTEAFFGQGTRLTVV.

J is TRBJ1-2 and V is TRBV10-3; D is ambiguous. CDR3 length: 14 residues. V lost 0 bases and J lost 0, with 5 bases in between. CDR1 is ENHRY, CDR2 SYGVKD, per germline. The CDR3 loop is CAISESGPNYGYTF. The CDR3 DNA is TGTGCCATCAGTGAGTCAGGTCCTAACTATGGCTACACCTTC.